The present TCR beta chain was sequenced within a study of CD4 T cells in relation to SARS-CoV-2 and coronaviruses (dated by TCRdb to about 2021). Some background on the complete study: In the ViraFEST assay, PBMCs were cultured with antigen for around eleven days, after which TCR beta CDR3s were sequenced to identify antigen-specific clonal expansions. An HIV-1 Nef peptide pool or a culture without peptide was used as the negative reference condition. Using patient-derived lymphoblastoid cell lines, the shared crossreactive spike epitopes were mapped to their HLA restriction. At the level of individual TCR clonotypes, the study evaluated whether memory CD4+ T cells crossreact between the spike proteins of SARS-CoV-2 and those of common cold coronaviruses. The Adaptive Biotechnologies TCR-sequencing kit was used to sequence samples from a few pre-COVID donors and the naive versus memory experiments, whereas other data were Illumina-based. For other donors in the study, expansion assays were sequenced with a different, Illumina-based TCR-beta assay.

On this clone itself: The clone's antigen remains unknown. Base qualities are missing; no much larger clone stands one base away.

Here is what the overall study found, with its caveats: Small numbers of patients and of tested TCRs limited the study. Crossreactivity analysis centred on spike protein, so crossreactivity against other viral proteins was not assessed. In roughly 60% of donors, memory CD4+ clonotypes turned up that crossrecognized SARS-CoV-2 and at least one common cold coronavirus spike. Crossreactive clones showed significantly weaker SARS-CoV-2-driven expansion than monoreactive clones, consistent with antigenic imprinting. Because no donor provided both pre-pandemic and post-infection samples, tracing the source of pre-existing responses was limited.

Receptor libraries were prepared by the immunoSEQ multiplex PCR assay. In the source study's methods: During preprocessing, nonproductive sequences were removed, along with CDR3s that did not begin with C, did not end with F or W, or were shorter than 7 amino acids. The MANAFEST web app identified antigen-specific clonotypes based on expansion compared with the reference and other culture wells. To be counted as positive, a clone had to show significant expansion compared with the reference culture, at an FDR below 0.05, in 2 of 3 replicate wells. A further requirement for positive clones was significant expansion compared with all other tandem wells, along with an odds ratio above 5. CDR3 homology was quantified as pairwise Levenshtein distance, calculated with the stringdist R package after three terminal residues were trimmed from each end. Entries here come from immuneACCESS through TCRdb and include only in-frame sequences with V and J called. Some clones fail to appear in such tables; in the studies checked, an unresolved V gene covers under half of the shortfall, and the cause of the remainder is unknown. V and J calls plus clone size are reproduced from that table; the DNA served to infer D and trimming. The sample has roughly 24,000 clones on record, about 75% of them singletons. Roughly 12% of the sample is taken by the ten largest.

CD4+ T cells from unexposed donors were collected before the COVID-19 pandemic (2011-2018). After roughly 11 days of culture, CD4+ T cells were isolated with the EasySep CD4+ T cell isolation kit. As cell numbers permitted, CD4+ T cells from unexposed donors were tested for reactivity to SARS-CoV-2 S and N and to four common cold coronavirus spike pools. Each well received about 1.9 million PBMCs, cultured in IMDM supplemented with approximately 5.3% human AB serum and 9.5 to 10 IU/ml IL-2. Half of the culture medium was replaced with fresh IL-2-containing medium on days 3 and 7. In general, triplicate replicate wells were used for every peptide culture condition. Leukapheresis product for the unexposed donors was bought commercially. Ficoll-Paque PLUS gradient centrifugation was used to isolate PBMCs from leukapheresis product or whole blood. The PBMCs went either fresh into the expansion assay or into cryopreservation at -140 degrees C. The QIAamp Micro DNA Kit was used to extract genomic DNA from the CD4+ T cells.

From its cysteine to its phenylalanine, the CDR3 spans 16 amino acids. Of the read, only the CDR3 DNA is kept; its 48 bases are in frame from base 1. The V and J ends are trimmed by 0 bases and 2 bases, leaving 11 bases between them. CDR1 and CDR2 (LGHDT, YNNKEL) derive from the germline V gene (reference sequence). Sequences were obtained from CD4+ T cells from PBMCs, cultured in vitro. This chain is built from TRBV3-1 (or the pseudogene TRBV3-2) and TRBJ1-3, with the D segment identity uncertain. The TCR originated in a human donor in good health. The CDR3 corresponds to CASSQEIVATGNTIYF. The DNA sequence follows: TGTGCCAGCAGCCAAGAGATAGTGGCGACTGGAAACACCATATATTTT.